This T cell receptor (beta chain) was observed in a study of blood T cell repertoires in COVID-19. Study summary: Nucleic acid was either cDNA or gDNA, and it came from T cells, B-cell-depleted T cells, or PBMCs.

Method: immunoSEQ multiplex PCR; TCRdb's copy keeps in-frame clones and lacks some. The sample carries about 56,000 clones, under 90% recorded once. Germline CDR1 SQVTM, CDR2 ANQGSEA. The length of the CDR3 is 14 residues. V gave up 3 bases and J gave up 1 base; unmatched junction bases: 5. The material sequenced was peripheral blood. This clonotype was sampled from an elderly woman with acute or convalescent COVID-19. This chain links TRBV29-1 with TRBJ1-2; 7 positions match TRBD1. The chain's CDR3 is CSVERPGGNYGYTF. In nucleotides, the CDR3 is TGCAGCGTTGAGCGCCCAGGGGGTAACTATGGCTACACCTTC. Supplemented by reference TRBV29-1 and TRBJ1-2, the full variable domain reads SAVISQKPSRDICQRGTSLTIQCQVDSQVTMMFWYRQQPGQSLTLIATANQGSEATYESGFVIDKFPISRPNLTFSTLTVSNMSPEDSSIYLCSVERPGGNYGYTFGSGTRLTVV.